Sequencing of this TCR beta chain was carried out in a study of T cell responses to AZD1222 COVID-19 vaccine (dated by TCRdb to the early 2020s). Background for the entire study: AZD1222 recipients given second doses at about 4 weeks or at about 12 weeks were pooled, since spike-specific TCR depth and breadth were not found to differ between the two schedules. TCR sequencing was performed for roughly 250 trial participants, of whom about 200 were given two doses of AZD1222 and 26 were given two doses of MenACWY control vaccine. Trial participants were enrolled into age subgroups of 18-55, 56-69 and 70-plus years, which contained about 160, 30 and 59 TCR-sequenced participants, respectively. Points the paper makes about the study in general: Vaccine-associated CD4 TCRs spanned the whole spike protein, with dominant responses in regions 160-218 and 743-854. A significant rise in spike-specific TCR breadth and depth was observed after two AZD1222 doses relative to day 0 and relative to MenACWY recipients. Reportedly, close to half of the unique spike-specific TCRs recognized epitopes lying outside the regions that are mutated in the B.1.351 and B.1.1.7 variants. Participants were mostly white British and included more females than males, and it was suggested by the authors that clonal diversity may have been underestimated. Because no day 14 peak-response samples were available, repertoires were characterized only after the peak T cell response. The 56-69-year group was small, and its depth increase did not reach significance, likely because of low power. Conclusions about previously exposed vaccinees were limited because only a handful of AZD1222 recipients were SARS-CoV-2 seropositive at baseline.

CDR1 SGHTA and CDR2 FQGTGA were looked up in the germline V gene. CDR3 length: 15 amino acids, cysteine to phenylalanine. Only the CDR3 DNA stays, 45 bases, in frame from base 1. At the junction V is shortened by 5 bases and J by 5 bases; bases outside the gene matches: 1. The CDR3 regions of human TCRbeta chains were analyzed by immunosequencing. The authors processed their data as follows. Repertoire TCRs were matched against a reference library of SARS-CoV-2-specific TCRs generated with the MIRA antigen-specificity platform. Breadth meant the fraction of unique TCRs that were SARS-CoV-2-associated, whereas depth meant the fraction of total T cells that were SARS-CoV-2-associated. Using the MIRA data, every spike-specific TCR was mapped to the spike region that the TCR reacted to and assigned to either a CD4 or a CD8 class. Log10-transformed breadth and depth values were compared by one-way ANOVA with Sidak's multiple comparisons tests. TCRdb mirrors the immuneACCESS table, restricted to in-frame sequences. Some clones are absent from its copies; in checked studies, under half trace to an unresolved V gene, and the reason for the others is unknown. The V and J calls and the clone size are those of that table, but D and trimming were determined from the DNA. The sample table shows approximately 140,000 clones, and roughly 90% are seen once. Of the sample, 1.1% to 1.5% falls within the top ten clones.

Concerning this clone: No cognate antigen has been identified for it. Base qualities are not recorded, but no much larger clone differs from it by a single base.

The sample's time point, from its label and the paper: baseline before first vaccination. Vaccinee samples came from UK trials COV001 and COV002, including a single-blind randomized controlled phase 2/3 trial of AZD1222 (ChAdOx1 nCoV-19) in healthy adults. Trial participant PBMC samples were collected at day 0 and day 28 after the second dose for TCRbeta chain sequencing. The specimen comprised peripheral blood, sampled on day 0 of AZD1222 vaccination. In this chain, TRBV7-3 is recombined with TRBJ2-1; 15 bases in the junction line up with TRBD2. This receptor was taken from an adult in good health. The CDR3 here reads CASSRTSGGDNEQFF. The sequenced DNA is TGTGCCAGCAGCCGGACTAGCGGGGGGGACAATGAGCAGTTCTTC. Supplemented by the reference TRBV7-3 and TRBJ2-1 proteins around the CDR3, the complete variable domain is GAGVSQTPSNKVTEKGKYVELRCDPISGHTALYWYRQSLGQGPEFLIYFQGTGAADDSGLPNDRFFAVRPEGSVSTLKIQRTERGDSAVYLCASSRTSGGDNEQFFGPGTRLTVL.